The sequence of this T cell receptor (beta chain) was determined in a study of shared clonotypes between healthy human individuals. The study's findings and limits: In this cohort, only blood was sampled, and tissue repertoires likely differ.

Turning to this clone: Antigen: not known.

Every donor was a Caucasian adult from Nashville, Tennessee. Libraries were prepared by immunoSEQ multiplex PCR; TCRdb keeps only in-frame clonotypes and omits some of them. Among around 530,000 clones listed, roughly 79% were seen once. Trimming cost V 7 bases and J 0 bases, with 10 bases left between them. Germline-derived CDR1 and CDR2 are SNHLY and FYNNEI. This CDR3 has 14 residues. The clonotype was recovered from a woman in her 40s in good health. Some clones in this sample may be carry-over from other donors' samples. Sequenced material: PBMCs. This chain uses TRBV2 with TRBJ2-1; either TRBD1 or TRBD2 may supply D (5 bases each). The CDR3 nucleotides read TGTGCCAGCATGGGGGTATACTCCTACAATGAGCAGTTCTTC. This gives the protein CASMGVYSYNEQFF.